There are a few counts of the clone carrying this T cell receptor beta chain. Its matching antigen is unknown. The entry originates in a study of cytomegalovirus exposure and HLA in healthy donors. Study outcomes and limitations: A later analysis found most CMV-associated TCR beta chains apparently HLA-restricted.

As for the donors, each was a healthy bone marrow donor. PCR primers comprised 60 Vbeta and 13 Jbeta primers. Using immunoSEQ multiplex PCR, the repertoire was profiled, and TCRdb retains in-frame clones only, with some absent. Of 95,000 to 120,000 clones in the sample, around 82% are singletons; the top ten hold roughly 5.9%. The material sequenced was PBMCs. The TCR sequence derives from a woman aged 25 to 39 in good health and CMV-seropositive.

The CDR3 loop is CAWSVKQGRNTEAFF. The CDR3 DNA is TGTGCCTGGAGTGTAAAGCAGGGAAGGAACACTGAAGCTTTCTTT. The rearrangement uses TRBV30 and TRBJ1-1, with a weak D call TRBD1 (5 bases). This CDR3 is built from 15 residues. Germline CDR1 is GTSNPN and CDR2 is SVGIG (reference sequence). Trimming left V 0 bases short and J 1 base short, with 12 bases between. Looking up the rest from reference TRBV30 and TRBJ1-1 gives the full variable domain: SQTIHQWPATLVQPVGSPLSLECTVEGTSNPNLYWYRQAAGRGLQLLFYSVGIGQISSEVPQNLSASRPQDRQFILSSKKLLLSDSGFYLCAWSVKQGRNTEAFFGQGTRLTVV.